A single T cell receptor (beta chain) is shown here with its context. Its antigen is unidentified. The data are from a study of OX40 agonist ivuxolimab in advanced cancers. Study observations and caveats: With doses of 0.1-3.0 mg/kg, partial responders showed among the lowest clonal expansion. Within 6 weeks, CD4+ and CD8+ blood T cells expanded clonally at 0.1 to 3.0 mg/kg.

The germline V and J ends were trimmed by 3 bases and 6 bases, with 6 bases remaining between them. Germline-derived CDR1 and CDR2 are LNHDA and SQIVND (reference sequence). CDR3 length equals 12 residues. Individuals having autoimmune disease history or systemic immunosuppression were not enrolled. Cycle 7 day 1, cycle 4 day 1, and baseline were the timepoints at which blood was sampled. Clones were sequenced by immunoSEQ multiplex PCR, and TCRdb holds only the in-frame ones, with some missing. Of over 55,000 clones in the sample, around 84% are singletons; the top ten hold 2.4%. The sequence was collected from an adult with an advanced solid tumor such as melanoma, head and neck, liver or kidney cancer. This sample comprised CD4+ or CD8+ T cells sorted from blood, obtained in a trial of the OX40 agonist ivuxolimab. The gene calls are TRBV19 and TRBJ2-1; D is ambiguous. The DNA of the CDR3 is TGTGCCAGTAGTATCTACCGCAATGAGCAGTTCTTC. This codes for CASSIYRNEQFF.